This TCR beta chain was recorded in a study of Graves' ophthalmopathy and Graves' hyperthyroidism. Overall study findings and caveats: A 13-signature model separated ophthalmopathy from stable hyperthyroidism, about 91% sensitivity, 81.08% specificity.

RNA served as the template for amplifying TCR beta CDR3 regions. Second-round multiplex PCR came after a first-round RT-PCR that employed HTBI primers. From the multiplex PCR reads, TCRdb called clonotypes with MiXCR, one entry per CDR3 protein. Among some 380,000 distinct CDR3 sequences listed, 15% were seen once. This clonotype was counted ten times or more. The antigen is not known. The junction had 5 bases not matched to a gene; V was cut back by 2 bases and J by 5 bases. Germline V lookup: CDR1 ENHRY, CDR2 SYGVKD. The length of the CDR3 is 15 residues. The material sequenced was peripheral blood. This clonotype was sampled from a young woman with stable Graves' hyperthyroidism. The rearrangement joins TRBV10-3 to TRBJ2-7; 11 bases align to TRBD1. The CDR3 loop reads CAISEADRGPHEQYF. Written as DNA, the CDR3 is TGTGCCATCAGTGAGGCGGACAGGGGGCCCCACGAGCAGTACTTC.